Included here is one T cell receptor beta chain sequence, with context. Its recognized antigen is unknown. The record has no base qualities; no much larger clone is one base away. On a MiSeq, deep resolution sequencing aimed for a depth between 1 in 1 million and 1 in 200,000 T cells, with each clonotype covered approximately 9.2x on average. The immunoSEQ hsTCRB Kit was used to generate TCR beta libraries. The study's processing was this. Data were analyzed with ImmunoSEQ Data Assistant and ImmunoSEQ Analyzer, with V, D and J genes assigned per IMGT definitions. Clonality, with values ranging from 0 to 1, was calculated as one minus the normalized Shannon entropy of productive rearrangement frequencies. Public clonotype analysis was restricted to overrepresented clonotypes comprising at least 0.05% of each patient's repertoire. Repertoires from about a dozen age-matched healthy donors in immuneACCESS were used as clonality controls. TCRdb limited this immuneACCESS table to in-frame rearrangements with V and J called. A share of clones is missing; checked studies link under half to unresolved V genes, and the rest is unexplained. That table gives V, J and clone size, and the DNA gave D and trimming. Counted in this sample were some 17,000 clones; around 81% of them appeared once. The ten largest clones represent over 15% of the sample.

Roughly 2.2 micrograms of genomic DNA were extracted from cryopreserved PBMCs for TCR beta library preparation. Longitudinal blood samples from CLL patients on ibrutinib monotherapy were analyzed using high-throughput TCR beta sequencing. The patients took part in an open-label, single-center phase 2 trial of ibrutinib monotherapy. The data belong to a study of cytotoxic CD8 clonotypes in ibrutinib-treated CLL (dated by TCRdb to 2020 to 2023). The study in broad terms: In this cohort, about 16 patients were treatment-naive and roughly 10 were relapsed/refractory, while some 17 had unmutated IGHV. Samples averaged approximately 260,000 productive templates and 90,000 to 95,000 productive rearrangements. Cryopreserved peripheral blood mononuclear cells were collected before treatment, at response, and at either disease progression or sustained remission. Response samples were taken after a median of approximately eleven months on treatment, ranging from roughly 6 to 36 months. Partial responses were observed in roughly 24 patients and complete responses in 2; after a median follow-up of around 68 months, remission was maintained in 15 or so patients and progression was observed in 12. Longitudinal samples were obtainable from about 30% of the roughly 86 participants in the trial.

The full study reports these points: Sustained-remission and progressing patients did not have matched sampling times, and lymph node repertoires were not examined. At baseline, clonality was higher than in age-matched healthy donors and showed a strong correlation with circulating CD8+ T-cell counts. Public clonotypes were found to be uncommon and were observed to contract or remain stable during treatment; the increase in clonality was shown to reflect expansion of private clonotypes at ibrutinib response. Clonality increased at ibrutinib response, stayed stable in sustained remission, and fell back toward baseline at progression.

This receptor was identified in a human donor with chronic lymphocytic leukemia. The sequencing here drew on PBMCs, taken before ibrutinib treatment.

The nucleotide sequence reads TGCGCCAGCAGCCAAGGCCGACTAGCGGTATACAATGAGCAGTTCTTC. Translated, this gives CASSQGRLAVYNEQFF. The rearrangement joined TRBV4-3 to TRBJ2-1, with 9 junctional bases fitting TRBD2. Clipping removes 1 base from V and 4 bases from J, with 5 as the unmatched junction base count. Its CDR3 holds 16 amino acids, cysteine through phenylalanine. Only the CDR3 region is kept as DNA, spanning 48 bases read in frame from base 1. The germline V gene encodes CDR1 LGHNA and CDR2 YSLEER.